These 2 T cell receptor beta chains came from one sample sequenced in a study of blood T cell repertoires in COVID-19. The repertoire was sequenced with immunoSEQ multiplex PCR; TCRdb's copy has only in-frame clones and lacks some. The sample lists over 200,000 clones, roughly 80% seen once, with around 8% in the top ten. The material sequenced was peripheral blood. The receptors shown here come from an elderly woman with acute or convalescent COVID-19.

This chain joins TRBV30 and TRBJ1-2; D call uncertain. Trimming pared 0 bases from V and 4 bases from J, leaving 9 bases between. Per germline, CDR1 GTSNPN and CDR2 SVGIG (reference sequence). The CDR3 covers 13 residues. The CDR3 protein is CAWSVLASYGYTF. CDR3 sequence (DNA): TGTGCCTGGAGTGTTCTTGCCAGCTATGGCTACACCTTC.

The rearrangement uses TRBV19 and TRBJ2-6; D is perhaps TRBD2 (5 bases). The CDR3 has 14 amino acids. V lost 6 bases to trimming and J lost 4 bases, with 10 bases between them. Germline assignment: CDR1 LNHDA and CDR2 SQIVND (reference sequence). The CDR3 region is CASSAGNGANVLTF. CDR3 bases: TGTGCCAGTAGCGCGGGTAACGGGGCCAACGTCCTGACTTTC. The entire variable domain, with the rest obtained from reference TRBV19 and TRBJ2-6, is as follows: DGGITQSPKYLFRKEGQNVTLSCEQNLNHDAMYWYRQDPGQGLRLIYYSQIVNDFQKGDIAEGYSVSREKKESFPLTVTSAQKNPTAFYLCASSAGNGANVLTFGAGSRLTVL.